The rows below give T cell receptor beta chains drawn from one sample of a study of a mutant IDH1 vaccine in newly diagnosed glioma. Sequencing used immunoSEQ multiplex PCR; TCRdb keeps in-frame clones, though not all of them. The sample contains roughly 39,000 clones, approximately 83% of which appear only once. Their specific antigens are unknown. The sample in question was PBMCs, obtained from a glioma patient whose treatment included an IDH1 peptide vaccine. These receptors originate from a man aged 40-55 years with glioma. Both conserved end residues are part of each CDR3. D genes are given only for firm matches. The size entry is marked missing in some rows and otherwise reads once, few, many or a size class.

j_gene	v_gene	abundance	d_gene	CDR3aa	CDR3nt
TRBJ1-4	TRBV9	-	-	CASGGGVLETNEKLFF	TGTGCCAGCGGTGGAGGAGTTTTGGAAACTAATGAAAAACTGTTTTTT
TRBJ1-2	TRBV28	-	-	CASRTTGRVLNGYTF	TGTGCCAGCAGAACCACAGGTCGAGTTTTGAATGGCTACACCTTC
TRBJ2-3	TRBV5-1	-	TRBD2	CASSLGLATDTQYF	TGCGCCAGCAGCCTCGGACTAGCCACAGATACGCAGTATTTT
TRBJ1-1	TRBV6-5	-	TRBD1	CASIGQGKTEAFF	TGTGCCAGCATTGGACAGGGGAAAACTGAAGCTTTCTTT
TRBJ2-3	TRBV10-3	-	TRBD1	CAISEEGAVSDTQYF	TGTGCCATCAGTGAGGAGGGGGCGGTATCAGATACGCAGTATTTT
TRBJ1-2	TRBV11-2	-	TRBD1	CASRDRRRGRGYTF	TGTGCCAGCAGAGACCGGAGGAGGGGGCGAGGCTACACCTTC
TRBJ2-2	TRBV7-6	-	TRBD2	CASSLVLAGSTGELFF	TGTGCCAGCAGCTTAGTACTAGCGGGTTCCACCGGGGAGCTGTTTTTT
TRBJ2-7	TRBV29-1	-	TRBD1	CSVIQGISYEQYF	TGCAGCGTTATACAGGGGATATCCTACGAGCAGTACTTC
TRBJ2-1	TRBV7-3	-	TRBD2	CASSLRIGTRGSGFSGEQFF	TGTGCCAGCAGCTTACGAATCGGGACTAGGGGGAGTGGTTTTAGCGGTGAGCAGTTCTTC
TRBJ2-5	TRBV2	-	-	CASTVTGLSGQETQYF	TGTGCCAGCACCGTTACAGGGTTGAGCGGACAAGAGACCCAGTACTTC
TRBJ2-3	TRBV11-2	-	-	CASSLVGSTDTQYF	TGTGCCAGCAGCTTGGTCGGGAGCACAGATACGCAGTATTTT
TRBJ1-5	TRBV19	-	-	CASSTRGAVNQPQHF	TGTGCCAGTAGTACCCGGGGGGCAGTCAATCAGCCCCAGCATTTT
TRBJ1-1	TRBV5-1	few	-	CASSLLQVNTEAFF	TGCGCCAGCAGCCTCCTCCAGGTGAACACTGAAGCTTTCTTT
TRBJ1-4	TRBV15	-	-	CATRSSIVTNEKLFF	TGTGCCACCAGATCCAGTATAGTAACAAATGAAAAACTGTTTTTT
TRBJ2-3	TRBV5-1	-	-	CASSFYGEGTDTQYF	TGCGCCAGCAGCTTCTACGGGGAGGGCACAGATACGCAGTATTTT
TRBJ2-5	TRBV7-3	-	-	CASSSPNGQETQYF	TGTGCCAGCAGCTCTCCTAATGGGCAAGAGACCCAGTACTTC
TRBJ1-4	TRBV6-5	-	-	CASSYGVIGEKLFF	TGTGCCAGCAGTTACGGGGTAATAGGTGAAAAACTGTTTTTT
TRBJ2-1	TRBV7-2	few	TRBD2	CASSLTSSISYNEQFF	TGTGCCAGCAGCCTGACTAGCTCCATTTCCTACAATGAGCAGTTCTTC
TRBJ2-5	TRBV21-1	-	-	CASSKGLAESYQETQYF	TGTGCCAGCAGCAAGGGACTAGCGGAGTCGTACCAAGAGACCCAGTACTTC
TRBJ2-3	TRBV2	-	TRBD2	CASNVLAYAPRTDTQYF	TGTGCCAGCAATGTACTAGCGTACGCGCCCCGCACAGATACGCAGTATTTT
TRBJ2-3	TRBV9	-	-	CASILPAFWRSSTDTQYF	TGTGCCAGCATTCTACCCGCTTTCTGGCGGAGCAGCACAGATACGCAGTATTTT
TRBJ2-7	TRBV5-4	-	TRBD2	CASSTKTSGSYEQYF	TGTGCCAGCAGCACCAAGACTAGCGGGAGTTACGAGCAGTACTTC
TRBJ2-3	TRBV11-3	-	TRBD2	CASSVHPGLAGATDTQYF	TGTGCCAGCAGCGTCCACCCGGGACTAGCGGGAGCTACAGATACGCAGTATTTT
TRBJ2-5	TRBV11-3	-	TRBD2	CASSRGLAGQETQYF	TGTGCCAGCAGCCGGGGACTAGCGGGACAAGAGACCCAGTACTTC